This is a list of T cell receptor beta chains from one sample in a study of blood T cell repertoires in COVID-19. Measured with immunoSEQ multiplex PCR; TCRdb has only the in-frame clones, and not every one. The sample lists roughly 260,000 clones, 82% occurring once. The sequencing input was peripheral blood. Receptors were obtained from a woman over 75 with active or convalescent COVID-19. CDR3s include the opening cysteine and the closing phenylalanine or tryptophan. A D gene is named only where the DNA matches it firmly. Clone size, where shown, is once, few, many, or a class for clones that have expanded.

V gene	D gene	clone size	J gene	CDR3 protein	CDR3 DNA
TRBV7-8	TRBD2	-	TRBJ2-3	CASSLVGSGRGDTQYF	TGTGCCAGCAGCCTAGTGGGTAGCGGGAGGGGAGATACGCAGTATTTT
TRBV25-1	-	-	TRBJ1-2	CASSDTTVGGVGGYTF	TGTGCCAGCAGTGATACAACGGTAGGGGGAGTTGGTGGCTACACCTTC
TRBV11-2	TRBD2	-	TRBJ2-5	CASHQFGLAGGGTQYF	TGTGCCAGCCACCAGTTCGGACTAGCGGGAGGGGGGACCCAGTACTTC
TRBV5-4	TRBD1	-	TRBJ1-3	CASSLGQTGNTIYF	TGTGCCAGCAGCCTGGGACAGACAGGAAACACCATATATTTT
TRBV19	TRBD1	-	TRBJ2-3	CASSVGTGGTDTQYF	TGTGCCAGTAGTGTAGGGACAGGGGGCACAGATACGCAGTATTTT
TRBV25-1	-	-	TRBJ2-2	CASRETSITGELFF	TGTGCCAGCAGGGAGACTAGTATCACCGGGGAGCTGTTTTTT
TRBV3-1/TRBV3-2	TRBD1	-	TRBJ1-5	CASSLGQLNQPQHF	TGTGCCAGCAGCCTGGGACAGTTAAATCAGCCCCAGCATTTT
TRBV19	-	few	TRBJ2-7	CASSMYLSYEQYF	TGTGCCAGTAGTATGTATCTATCCTACGAGCAGTACTTC
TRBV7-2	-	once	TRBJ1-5	CASSPTGVQPQHF	TGTGCCAGCAGCCCGACGGGGGTTCAGCCCCAGCATTTT
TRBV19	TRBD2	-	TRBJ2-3	CASSIFRTSGTTDTQYF	TGTGCCAGTAGTATATTCAGGACTAGCGGTACCACAGATACGCAGTATTTT
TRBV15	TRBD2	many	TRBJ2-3	CATAGGSGSTDTQYF	TGTGCCACCGCTGGTGGTAGCGGGTCCACAGATACGCAGTATTTT
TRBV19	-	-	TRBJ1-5	CASSPVGPLNQPQHF	TGTGCCAGTAGTCCTGTGGGGCCACTCAATCAGCCCCAGCATTTT
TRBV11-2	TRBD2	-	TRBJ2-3	CASSWGTSGATDTQYF	TGTGCCAGCAGCTGGGGGACTAGCGGGGCCACAGATACGCAGTATTTT
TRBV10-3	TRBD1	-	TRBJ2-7	CASASPTGWSGNEQYF	TGTGCCAGCGCGTCGCCGACAGGGTGGTCGGGGAACGAGCAGTACTTC
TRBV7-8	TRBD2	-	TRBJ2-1	CASSLVRGGGSSSYNEQFF	TGTGCCAGCAGCTTAGTTCGGGGGGGAGGGAGTAGCTCCTACAATGAGCAGTTCTTC
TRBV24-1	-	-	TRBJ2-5	CATSVRGNGGETQYF	TGTGCCACCAGTGTTCGCGGGAACGGTGGAGAGACCCAGTACTTC